A single sample gave rise to the 20 T cell receptor beta chains below, sequenced in a study of Ad26.COV2.S vaccination and SARS-CoV-2 variants. Sequencing was performed with immunoSEQ multiplex PCR; in TCRdb, only in-frame clones are kept and a portion is missing. Counted here are hundreds of thousands of clones, around 87% occurring once; the ten biggest clones make up about 3%. The treatment is: about 20 received Ad26.COV2.S at low or high dose, single or two shots; several received placebo; per-sample allocation not given. Day 63 after the first vaccine or placebo injection was the time point for sampling. The specimen comprised peripheral blood, sampled in a trial of Ad26.COV2.S vaccine versus placebo. These receptors all stem from a person between 18 and 65 years old who received the Ad26.COV2.S COVID-19 vaccine or a placebo.

This rearrangement joins TRBV19 to TRBJ2-3; D gene unclear. Germline V lookup: CDR1 LNHDA, CDR2 SQIVND (reference sequence). V was trimmed by 5 bases and J by 6 bases, leaving 9 bases between them. The CDR3 spans 12 residues. CDR3 sequence: CASSGVGDTQYF. The DNA for the CDR3 is TGTGCCAGTAGTGGAGTTGGGGATACGCAGTATTTT.

V is TRBV19 and J is TRBJ2-1; no definite D call. CDR1 is LNHDA, CDR2 SQIVND, per germline (reference sequence). Trimming took 2 bases from V and 0 from J, leaving 8 bases between them. The CDR3 is made up of 15 amino acids. The CDR3 DNA follows: TGTGCCAGTAGTATAACGTCGAACTCCTACAATGAGCAGTTCTTC. This translates into CASSITSNSYNEQFF.

The chain links TRBV7-2 to TRBJ2-5, with D possibly TRBD1 on 5 matching bases. Per germline, CDR1 SGHTA and CDR2 FQGNSA. The CDR3 sequence is 15 residues long. The V and J ends lost 1 base and 5 bases respectively, with 14 bases between them. In DNA form, the CDR3 reads TGTGCCAGCAGCTTAGGGTCAGGGCAACGTGAGACCCAGTACTTC. Translation gives CASSLGSGQRETQYF.

This clone appeared a few times. The CDR3 DNA reads TGTGCCTGGAGTGTGGCCAGATTAAATCAGCCCCAGCATTTT. Protein product: CAWSVARLNQPQHF. The chain uses TRBV30 and TRBJ1-5, with unresolved D. Germline CDR1 GTSNPN, CDR2 SVGIG (reference sequence). The CDR3 length is 14 residues. The V and J ends lost 0 bases and 4 bases respectively, with 10 bases between them.

This clone was observed a few times. The DNA of the CDR3 is TGTGCCAGCAGTCCAAGCTGGGGCACTGAAGCTTTCTTT. Amino acids: CASSPSWGTEAFF. The V call is TRBV3-1 (or the pseudogene TRBV3-2), the J call TRBJ1-1; D is uncertain. The germline gives CDR1 LGHDT, CDR2 YNNKEL (reference sequence). The CDR3 spans 13 residues. V lost 6 bases and J lost 4, with 12 bases in between.

V and J are TRBV3-1 (or the pseudogene TRBV3-2) and TRBJ1-1; a weak D match, TRBD1 (6 bases). V gave up 2 bases and J gave up 5 bases, with 9 bases separating them. CDR3 length: 13 amino acids. CDR1 and CDR2 (germline): LGHDT, YNNKEL (reference sequence). The CDR3, as DNA: TGTGCCAGCAGCCAAATGCAGGGGACTGAAGCTTTCTTT. Translating it yields CASSQMQGTEAFF.

The rearrangement links TRBV27 to TRBJ2-3, with D perhaps matching TRBD2 (6 bases). CDR3 length equals 17 residues. Germline assignment: CDR1 MNHEY and CDR2 SMNVEV (reference sequence). Trimming removed 3 bases at V and 0 bases at J, with 16 bases between. In DNA form, the CDR3 reads TGTGCCAGCAGTTTCTGGCGGGACCGAGGGAGCACAGATACGCAGTATTTT. It translates to CASSFWRDRGSTDTQYF.

This chain links TRBV6-5 with TRBJ1-1; D gene ambiguous. V gave up 7 bases and J gave up 6 bases, with 15 bases separating them. The length of the CDR3 is 13 residues. Germline CDR1 is MNHEY and CDR2 is SVGAGI. DNA of the CDR3: TGTGCCAGCACCCCACTTAGGGTCCCTGAAGCTTTCTTT. As protein: CASTPLRVPEAFF.

The gene calls are TRBV7-2 and TRBJ1-3, with D hard to call. Trimming removed 5 bases at V and 2 bases at J, with 16 bases between. The CDR3 length is 16 residues. Looked up from germline, CDR1 is SGHTA and CDR2 is FQGNSA. The CDR3: CASSLYLGLTGNTIYF. CDR3 coding DNA: TGTGCCAGCAGCCTCTACCTCGGGCTAACTGGAAACACCATATATTTT.

The chain recombines TRBV24-1 with TRBJ2-1, with D hard to call. Trimming took off 4 bases at V and 6 bases at J, with 9 bases between the two ends. The length of the CDR3 is 13 residues. Germline V gene sequence: CDR1 KGHDR, CDR2 SFDVKD. The CDR3 here is CATSDPSLNEQFF. DNA for the CDR3: TGTGCCACCAGTGACCCCTCTCTCAATGAGCAGTTCTTC.

The gene calls are TRBV7-9 and TRBJ2-6; D possibly corresponds to TRBD2 (6 bases). The CDR3 totals 18 residues. The germline V and J ends were trimmed by 4 bases and 0 bases, with 16 bases remaining between them. Germline V lookup: CDR1 SEHNR, CDR2 FQNEAQ (reference sequence). DNA for the CDR3: TGTGCCAGCAGCTCGACCGGGACTTTAATCTCTGGGGCCAACGTCCTGACTTTC. This gives the protein CASSSTGTLISGANVLTF.

The V call is TRBV25-1, the J call TRBJ2-7; a possible D gene is TRBD1 (5 bases). Trimming removed 10 bases at V and 3 bases at J, with 19 bases between. This CDR3 is 14 amino acids long. Germline CDR1 and CDR2: MGHDK and SYGVNS. CDR3 region: CATSRPGMVYEQYF. Written as DNA, the CDR3 is TGTGCCACCTCCCGTCCAGGGATGGTCTACGAGCAGTACTTC.

This sequence joins TRBV7-2 and TRBJ2-4; D may match TRBD1 or TRBD2 (5 bases each). Trimming pared 5 bases from V and 1 base from J, leaving 15 bases between. The CDR3 contains 16 residues. Germline V CDR1 and CDR2: SGHTA, FQGNSA. This chain's CDR3 is CASSVERQRAKNIQYF. DNA for the CDR3: TGTGCCAGCAGCGTTGAGAGACAGCGGGCCAAAAACATTCAGTACTTC.

The J gene is TRBJ2-7, the V gene TRBV5-8; 13 bases align to TRBD2. From germline, CDR1 is SGHTS and CDR2 YDEGEE. The CDR3 sequence is 16 residues long. V was pared by 0 bases and J by 2 bases, with 2 bases of the junction left unmatched. The CDR3 sequence: CASSLETSGGPYEQYF. In DNA, the CDR3 is TGTGCCAGCAGCTTGGAGACTAGCGGGGGGCCCTACGAGCAGTACTTC.

V and J are TRBV3-1 (or the pseudogene TRBV3-2) and TRBJ2-7, with a tentative D call TRBD2 (6 bases). Trimming removed 0 bases at V and 6 bases at J, with 15 bases between. The CDR3 covers 15 residues. Germline V CDR1 and CDR2: LGHDT, YNNKEL (reference sequence). CDR3 DNA sequence: TGTGCCAGCAGCCAAGAGGCGAGGGACTCTGGCGAGCAGTACTTC. Protein: CASSQEARDSGEQYF.

The chain links TRBV30 to TRBJ2-7; 7 bases are shared with TRBD1. Germline values: CDR1 GTSNPN, CDR2 SVGIG (reference sequence). CDR3 length equals 15 residues. V lost 3 bases to trimming and J lost 5 bases; unmatched junction nucleotides: 13. The CDR3 nucleotides are TGTGCCTGGAGCCCACCAGGGGGTGCTATGGACGAGCAGTACTTC. This gives the protein CAWSPPGGAMDEQYF.

This chain connects TRBV5-5 to TRBJ1-2; D may be TRBD1 (5 bases). CDR1 SGHKS and CDR2 YYEKEE come from the germline V gene (reference sequence). V lost 0 bases to trimming and J lost 7 bases, with 7 bases between them. This CDR3 is 12 amino acids long. The CDR3 loop is CASSLAGGGYTF. The DNA of the CDR3 is TGTGCCAGCAGCTTGGCTGGGGGTGGCTACACCTTC. Full variable domain (remainder filled in from reference TRBV5-5 and TRBJ1-2): DAGVTQSPTHLIKTRGQQVTLRCSPISGHKSVSWYQQVLGQGPQFIFQYYEKEERGRGNFPDRFSARQFPNYSSELNVNALLLGDSALYLCASSLAGGGYTFGSGTRLTVV.

This chain uses TRBV6-2 or TRBV6-3 with TRBJ2-7; possible D gene TRBD1, 6 bases. The germline V gene encodes CDR1 MNHEY and CDR2 SVGEGT. With 5 bases removed from V and 2 bases from J, the gap between germline ends came to 10 bases. The CDR3 is 13 residues long. The CDR3 loop is CASSTGPPYEQYF. For the CDR3, the DNA is TGTGCCAGCAGTACAGGGCCACCCTACGAGCAGTACTTC.

This clone was counted only a few times. The rearrangement uses TRBV24-1 and TRBJ1-3; no definite D call. The ends were cut back, 9 bases at V and 8 bases at J, with 19 bases in the middle. Germline V lookup: CDR1 KGHDR, CDR2 SFDVKD. The CDR3 contains 14 residues. The CDR3 nucleotides are TGTGCCACCGGAGGTGGACCATTCTGGGACACCATATATTTT. It encodes CATGGGPFWDTIYF.

This sequence joins TRBV2 and TRBJ1-6; TRBD1 might be the D (5 bases). This CDR3 is 14 amino acids long. V dropped 11 bases and J dropped 10 bases, with 21 bases sitting between them. CDR1 is SNHLY and CDR2 is FYNNEI in the germline V gene. The CDR3 protein is CASLRGEGNSPLHF. The CDR3 region has the DNA TGTGCCTCCCTTAGGGGCGAAGGGAACTCACCCCTCCACTTT.